The subject of this entry is one TCR beta chain. Only a few counts were recorded for this clonotype. Its antigen is unknown. No much larger clone exists at a distance of one base, and base qualities are not known. Library prep was done by 5' RACE. Instrument used: Illumina HiSeq 2500. A second PCR of about 7 to 12 cycles was run with a J-beta primer mix and a sample-barcoded 5' primer. Each TCR beta cDNA molecule received a unique molecular identifier from a template-switch 5' adaptor carrying 12 random nucleotides. Each sample yielded at least 3 million CDR3-containing paired-end reads. First-strand cDNA was synthesized from all RNA with the Mint cDNA synthesis kit, primed by a TRBC-specific oligonucleotide. Following uracil-DNA glycosylase treatment, all cDNA underwent a first 18-cycle PCR with the universal primers M1SS and BC2_uni_R. Processing in the source paper ran as follows. Normalization of each sample was performed by random selection of 1 million high-quality reads, each carrying a distinct molecular identifier. Instead of being binned into consensus sequences, reads that shared molecular identifiers were thrown out. MiTCR, set to a Q25 quality threshold and the strictest error-elimination algorithm, was used for CDR3 identification, clonotype clustering and error correction. A nonparametric unseen species model with Euler transformation was used to estimate lower-bound total TCR beta diversity. Clones were called with MiXCR by TCRdb after fastp trimmed the public reads at Q25, and only in-frame beta chains were retained. Identical CDR3 protein sequences are pooled into one entry, listed with their most common genes and DNA. TCRdb, not the original authors, processed these V and J calls. For this sample there are approximately 1.5 million distinct CDR3 sequences; roughly 32% appear just once. The ten top clones hold around 10% of the sample.

This sample was included in a study of blood T cells in healthy people across ages (dated by TCRdb to the mid-2010s). As for the study more broadly: In model experiments, template switching captured roughly one uniquely barcoded TCR beta cDNA molecule for every two T cells. To track age-related changes in TCR beta repertoire diversity, the study relied on deep sequencing normalized with unique cDNA molecular identifiers. Donors were grouped into four age groups: young (average 16 years), middle-aged (under 40), aged (approximately 58) and long-lived (approximately 75). Donors of different ages were randomly distributed across sequencing lanes to avoid experimental bias. The study analyzed two additional independent replicas of 1 million unique cDNA reads from the same blood draw for two donors, one aged 18 to 29 and one aged 80 or older.

The CDR3 sequence holds 13 residues, the cysteine and phenylalanine included. The only DNA kept is the CDR3, 39 bases in frame from the first base. Trimming takes 11 bases off V and 7 bases off J; junction bases not matched to a gene: 11. CDR1 SNHLY and CDR2 FYNNEI were looked up in the germline V gene. The study at large found these results: Since profiling was done on bulk unsorted PBMCs, naive and antigen-experienced compartments could not be conclusively compared. The percentage of naive T cells measured by flow cytometry correlated strongly with observed TCR beta diversity. Estimates of total diversity based on one million sequenced T cells were regarded as lower bounds and as underestimates. Compared with the aged group, more naive CD4+ T cells, fewer expanded clones and increased TCR diversity were shown by the long-lived group, suggesting age selection. The CMV infection status of donors was not known, potentially confounding age-related changes in expanded clonotypes. Observed TCR beta diversity per million T cells fell roughly linearly with age, and a significant reduction was already apparent by age about 43.

Systemically healthy Caucasian individuals from Russia, approximately 39 in total and aged roughly 6 to 95 years, were included as donors. Approximately 9.3 milliliters of peripheral blood were collected from each donor into EDTA-treated Vacutainer tubes. PBMCs were isolated by Ficoll-Paque density-gradient centrifugation, with at least 6.5 million obtained per sample. Trizol reagent was used to extract total RNA from the PBMCs, yielding at least 5.5 micrograms per sample. For every donor, an aliquot of PBMCs went through flow cytometry to measure the percentages of naive CD45RAhigh/CD27high T cells.

The material sequenced was blood. The chain was built from TRBV2 and TRBJ2-1; 7 junctional bases match TRBD2. The clonotype was recovered from a young woman in good health. The base sequence is TGTGCCCAAGTGAAGAGGGGAGGGAATGAGCAGTTCTTC. It specifies CAQVKRGGNEQFF.